Listed below are T cell receptor beta chains from one sample, sequenced in a study of T cell changes during pregnancy in multiple sclerosis. Clones were sequenced by immunoSEQ multiplex PCR, and TCRdb holds only the in-frame ones, with some missing. The data hold roughly 30,000 clones, with 89% observed a single time. The sequencing used CD4+ T cells from peripheral blood mononuclear cells, collected in the first trimester of pregnancy. The receptors were gathered from a female donor in good health, enrolled as a control in a pregnancy study. Each CDR3 is given without its conserved first and last residue. D genes are given only for firm matches.

j_call | v_call | d_call | cdr3_aa
TRBJ1-1 | TRBV19 | TRBD1 | ASSTLSGTGGRRTEAF
TRBJ2-2 | TRBV4-2 | - | ASSQDPSENTGELF
TRBJ1-2 | TRBV28 | TRBD1 | ASNIPRGTGEAYGYT
TRBJ2-1 | TRBV9 | TRBD1 | ASSEQGVDYNEQF
TRBJ1-1 | TRBV7-2 | - | ASSLRAGDTEAF
TRBJ2-7 | TRBV2 | TRBD1 | ASGVGQSYEQY
TRBJ1-1 | TRBV10-2 | TRBD1 | ASSGQGGTEAF
TRBJ2-1 | TRBV28 | TRBD2 | ASSRGGRSYNEQF
TRBJ2-1 | TRBV9 | - | ASSGGVNEQF
TRBJ2-2 | TRBV4-3 | - | ASSQDSRNPNTGELF
TRBJ1-1 | TRBV18 | - | ASSTNRDTEAF
TRBJ1-1 | TRBV5-1 | - | ASSPLTVNTEAF
TRBJ1-2 | TRBV5-6 | - | ASSGPKGGNYGYT
TRBJ1-4 | TRBV18 | TRBD1 | ASSPTQGAQREKLF
TRBJ2-4 | TRBV2 | - | ASRNQVAKNIQY
TRBJ2-3 | TRBV4-1 | - | ASSQSKTLSDTQY
TRBJ2-5 | TRBV30 | - | AWSGSSQETQY
TRBJ2-1 | TRBV5-1 | TRBD2 | ASSPVTSGSSEQF
TRBJ1-2 | TRBV30 | - | AWSPRTANYGYT
TRBJ2-5 | TRBV14 | TRBD1 | ASSQEYRGRETQY
TRBJ2-3 | TRBV11-2 | TRBD2 | ASSLIAGADTQY
TRBJ2-1 | TRBV25-1 | - | ASSEQGISDEQF
TRBJ2-6 | TRBV2 | TRBD2 | ASSPRLAGETGANVLT
TRBJ2-1 | TRBV5-6 | - | ASSGGMDRNYNEQF
TRBJ1-2 | TRBV5-1 | - | ASSLEVSGHGYT
TRBJ2-5 | TRBV18 | - | ASSPLQGQETQY
TRBJ2-5 | TRBV7-2 | - | ASSFNTQETQY
TRBJ1-1 | TRBV18 | - | ASSPGGIEAF
TRBJ2-7 | TRBV19 | TRBD2 | ASSRGLAGPLEQY
TRBJ2-5 | TRBV29-1 | TRBD1 | SVEDRDSLPQETQY
TRBJ2-3 | TRBV5-4 | TRBD2 | ASSSGLAGGDTQY
TRBJ2-1 | TRBV5-4 | TRBD2 | ASTPGLAGGALNEQF
TRBJ2-1 | TRBV11-2 | - | ASSSTSGPLNEQF
TRBJ2-3 | TRBV2 | - | ASSLSTDTQY
TRBJ2-1 | TRBV5-4 | TRBD1 | ASSYKQGVFSYNEQF
TRBJ2-5 | TRBV2 | - | VSWGAGEYQETQY
TRBJ2-6 | TRBV6-1 | - | ASSASSSGANVLT
TRBJ1-5 | TRBV6-1 | - | ASSAQGNQPQH
TRBJ2-7 | TRBV11-2 | - | ASSLDPLTGSEQY
TRBJ1-5 | TRBV2 | - | ASSARQGNQPQH
TRBJ1-4 | TRBV5-6 | TRBD1 | ASSLANRGFNEKLF
TRBJ1-1 | TRBV6-5 | - | ASSYGRVNTEAF
TRBJ2-1 | TRBV2 | TRBD2 | ASSVGAGGPHEQF